Following are 23 T cell receptor beta chains from one sample sequenced in a study of blood T cell repertoires in COVID-19. The method was immunoSEQ multiplex PCR; TCRdb's version includes in-frame clones alone and lacks a portion of them. The table includes more than 150,000 clones, 70% to 90% detected once. Material: peripheral blood. Receptor source: a woman of 80 years or more with acute or convalescent COVID-19.

This clone turned up a few times. The chain has TRBV19 and TRBJ2-3, with a possible D match to TRBD1 (6 bases). The ends were cut back, 6 bases at V and 2 bases at J, with 9 bases in the middle. This CDR3 comprises 13 residues. Germline V lookup: CDR1 LNHDA, CDR2 SQIVND (reference sequence). CDR3 coding DNA: TGTGCCAGTAGCAGGGACAACACAGATACGCAGTATTTT. Protein product: CASSRDNTDTQYF. The full variable domain, rest sourced from reference TRBV19 and TRBJ2-3, is DGGITQSPKYLFRKEGQNVTLSCEQNLNHDAMYWYRQDPGQGLRLIYYSQIVNDFQKGDIAEGYSVSREKKESFPLTVTSAQKNPTAFYLCASSRDNTDTQYFGPGTRLTVL.

CDR3 nucleotide sequence: TGTGCCAGCAGCCAAGTGAGACAGTACAATGAGCAGTTCTTC. Translating it yields CASSQVRQYNEQFF. The rearrangement uses TRBV3-1 (or the pseudogene TRBV3-2) and TRBJ2-1; D might be TRBD1 (5 bases). The CDR3 sequence is 14 residues long. The germline V gene has CDR1 LGHDT and CDR2 YNNKEL (reference sequence). The V end lost 1 base, the J end lost 4 bases, and 8 bases lay between the germline ends.

V is TRBV9 and J is TRBJ2-1; TRBD1 might be the D (6 bases). Per germline, CDR1 SGDLS and CDR2 YYNGEE. CDR3 size: 15 residues. The V end was cut by 0 bases, the J end by 3 bases, with 10 bases between. The CDR3: CASSVDPGVYNEQFF. As DNA, the CDR3 is TGTGCCAGCAGCGTAGATCCAGGGGTCTACAATGAGCAGTTCTTC. Supplemented by reference TRBV9 and TRBJ2-1, the full variable domain reads DSGVTQTPKHLITATGQRVTLRCSPRSGDLSVYWYQQSLDQGLQFLIQYYNGEERAKGNILERFSAQQFPDLHSELNLSSLELGDSALYFCASSVDPGVYNEQFFGPGTRLTVL.

This CDR3 reads CAIRQGGVGGYTF. The DNA of the CDR3 is TGTGCCATCCGACAGGGGGGAGTGGGAGGCTACACCTTC. The chain has TRBV10-3 and TRBJ1-2, with TRBD1 identical over 9 bases. V shed 8 bases, J shed 8 bases, and the junction held 9 bases outside the gene matches. This CDR3 has 13 residues. CDR1 is ENHRY and CDR2 is SYGVKD in the germline V gene.

This clone has only a few counts. This rearrangement joins TRBV5-1 to TRBJ2-7, with D possibly matching TRBD2 (6 bases). This CDR3 is 11 amino acids long. Germline V CDR1 and CDR2: SGHRS, YFSETQ. Trimming stripped 4 bases from V and 4 bases from J, with 6 bases between. The CDR3 DNA sequence: TGCGCCAGCAGCCGGGGGTACGAGCAGTACTTC. This codes for CASSRGYEQYF. The full variable domain, with the rest looked up from reference TRBV5-1 and TRBJ2-7, is KAGVTQTPRYLIKTRGQQVTLSCSPISGHRSVSWYQQTPGQGLQFLFEYFSETQRNKGNFPGRFSGRQFSNSRSEMNVSTLELGDSALYLCASSRGYEQYFGPGTRLTVT.

V and J are TRBV6-7 and TRBJ1-1; 7 nucleotides match TRBD1. TRBV6-7 is flagged as an ORF with uncertain function. V dropped 2 bases and J dropped 4; count of bases not matched to a gene: 7. There are 15 residues in the CDR3. CDR3 nucleotides: TGTGCCAGCAGTTACCGATACAGGGGAGTCACTGAAGCTTTCTTT. Its translation is CASSYRYRGVTEAFF.

The V call is TRBV10-3, the J call TRBJ2-1; 9 bases are a match to TRBD2. Per the germline V gene, CDR1 is ENHRY and CDR2 is SYGVKD. There are 16 residues in the CDR3. J was trimmed by 9 bases and V by 4 bases; bases with no gene match: 13. As DNA, the CDR3 is TGTGCCATCAGTGGCAGGCTAGCGGGGCCTACTGTTGAGCAGTTCTTC. Encoded protein: CAISGRLAGPTVEQFF.

The chain couples TRBV7-8 to TRBJ2-3; possible D gene TRBD2, 7 bases. Germline V gene data show CDR1 as SGHVS and CDR2 as FQNEAQ. Between the trimmed V and J ends, which lost 8 bases and 3 bases, there was a span of 15 bases. This CDR3 contains 14 residues. The CDR3: CASGIGGGTDTQYF. The CDR3 DNA is TGTGCCAGCGGGATAGGGGGGGGGACAGATACGCAGTATTTT.

The rearrangement links TRBV9 to TRBJ1-4; D not certain. Germline values: CDR1 SGDLS, CDR2 YYNGEE. With 0 bases removed from V and 5 bases from J, the gap between germline ends came to 14 bases. This CDR3 region has 16 residues. As DNA, the CDR3 is TGTGCCAGCAGCGTAGGACGGACTTTGAGGAATGAAAAACTGTTTTTT. This sequence encodes CASSVGRTLRNEKLFF.

This clone was observed a single time. This rearrangement joins TRBV30 to TRBJ1-1, with 8 bases matching TRBD1. CDR1 and CDR2 from the germline V gene are GTSNPN and SVGIG (reference sequence). The CDR3 extends over 15 amino acids. V trimming: 1 base; J trimming: 6 bases; junction bases outside the gene matches: 10. For the CDR3, the DNA is TGTGCCTGGAGTGCCCCTGACAGGGGAAGACCTGAAGCTTTCTTT. This sequence encodes CAWSAPDRGRPEAFF.

The chain has TRBV18 and TRBJ2-7, with a tentative D call TRBD2 (5 bases). Germline V gene sequence: CDR1 KGHSH, CDR2 LQKENI. With 1 base removed from V and 2 bases from J, the gap between germline ends came to 12 bases. This CDR3 spans 15 amino acids. As DNA, the CDR3 is TGTGCCAGCTCACCACGAACGGGGTCAGCCTACGAGCAGTACTTC. This encodes CASSPRTGSAYEQYF.

This clone was picked up one time. V usage is TRBV7-8 and J usage is TRBJ2-3; TRBD2 matches at 12 bases. CDR3 length: 18 amino acids. In germline, CDR1 is SGHVS, CDR2 FQNEAQ. Losses at the gene ends were 5 bases for V and 4 bases for J; bases not matched to a gene: 13. The CDR3 region has the DNA TGTGCCAGCAGCCCCACCAGGCTAGCGGGAGGGAGCCCAGATACGCAGTATTTT. Its protein product is CASSPTRLAGGSPDTQYF.

The CDR3 protein is CASSYSGDPYNEQFF. The CDR3 DNA follows: TGTGCCAGCAGTTACTCAGGGGATCCCTACAATGAGCAGTTCTTC. The chain is built from TRBV6-6 and TRBJ2-1; perhaps TRBD1 as D (5 bases). The V gene lost 0 bases and the J gene lost 2 bases, with 8 bases spanning the gap. This CDR3 contains 15 residues. The germline gives CDR1 MNHNY, CDR2 SVGAGI (reference sequence).

This clone was seen a single time. This rearrangement joins TRBV5-6 to TRBJ1-3; maybe TRBD1 (5 bases). This CDR3 spans 15 amino acids. CDR1 is SGHDT, CDR2 YYEEEE, per germline. V lost 3 bases and J lost 7, with 17 bases in between. CDR3 nucleotide sequence: TGTGCCAGCAGCTCGCCGGGACTCGGAGGGAACACCATATATTTT. Its protein is CASSSPGLGGNTIYF. Variable domain in full (rest from reference TRBV5-6 and TRBJ1-3): DAGVTQSPTHLIKTRGQQVTLRCSPKSGHDTVSWYQQALGQGPQFIFQYYEEEERQRGNFPDRFSGHQFPNYSSELNVNALLLGDSALYLCASSSPGLGGNTIYFGEGSWLTVV.

The J gene is TRBJ2-2, the V gene TRBV7-9; 8 positions agree with TRBD2. CDR3 length: 16 amino acids. V lost 2 bases, J lost 7 bases, and 9 bases stayed unmatched. Looked up from germline, CDR1 is SEHNR and CDR2 is FQNEAQ (reference sequence). The CDR3 spells CASSLPGGGPGGELFF. CDR3 nucleotide sequence: TGTGCCAGCAGCTTACCCGGCGGGGGGCCAGGCGGGGAGCTGTTTTTT. Filled out from reference TRBV7-9 and TRBJ2-2, the complete variable domain reads DTGVSQNPRHKITKRGQNVTFRCDPISEHNRLYWYRQTLGQGPEFLTYFQNEAQLEKSRLLSDRFSAERPKGSFSTLEIQRTEQGDSAMYLCASSLPGGGPGGELFFGEGSRLTVL.

The chain employs TRBV9 and TRBJ1-1, with D maybe TRBD1 (6 bases). The length of the CDR3 is 15 residues. V dropped 3 bases and J dropped 6 bases, with 18 bases sitting between them. Per germline, CDR1 SGDLS and CDR2 YYNGEE. Here the CDR3 reads CASSATGRLSSEAFF. CDR3 sequence (DNA): TGTGCCAGCAGCGCAACAGGGAGATTGAGCTCTGAAGCTTTCTTT. The variable domain in full, completed from reference TRBV9 and TRBJ1-1, reads DSGVTQTPKHLITATGQRVTLRCSPRSGDLSVYWYQQSLDQGLQFLIQYYNGEERAKGNILERFSAQQFPDLHSELNLSSLELGDSALYFCASSATGRLSSEAFFGQGTRLTVV.

This sequence joins TRBV21-1 and TRBJ1-4. TRBV21-1 is listed as a pseudogene. The CDR3 runs 18 residues. The CDR3 loop is CASSKGVGSSATNEKLFF. DNA for the CDR3: TGTGCCAGCAGCAAAGGAGTGGGTTCCAGCGCAACTAATGAAAAACTGTTTTTT.

The V gene is TRBV2, the J gene TRBJ2-2; the match to TRBD2 covers 11 bases. Germline V gene data show CDR1 as SNHLY and CDR2 as FYNNEI. V was clipped by 5 bases and J by 2 bases; unmatched bases: 4. This CDR3 region has 16 residues. In DNA, the CDR3 is TGTGCCAGCAGTCTCCTAGCGGGAGGAAACACCGGGGAGCTGTTTTTT. Protein sequence: CASSLLAGGNTGELFF.

This clone was seen more than once but under ten times. This rearrangement joins TRBV19 to TRBJ2-7, with 13 bases aligning to TRBD2. From germline, CDR1 is LNHDA and CDR2 SQIVND (reference sequence). CDR3 length equals 16 residues. The ends lost 3 bases at V and 2 bases at J; junction bases unmatched: 4. CDR3 nucleotides: TGTGCCAGTAGTATGGGGGGGACTAGCGGGACCTACGAGCAGTACTTC. Translating it yields CASSMGGTSGTYEQYF.

This chain joins TRBV11-1 and TRBJ2-7; D possibly corresponds to TRBD2 (6 bases). Looked up from germline, CDR1 is SGHAT and CDR2 is FQDESV (reference sequence). Trimming removed 1 base from V and 5 bases from J, with 18 bases in between. CDR3 length equals 16 residues. The CDR3 region is CASSLGGGASDDEQYF. DNA for the CDR3: TGTGCCAGCAGCTTAGGGGGAGGTGCTAGCGACGACGAGCAGTACTTC. Full variable domain (missing parts from reference TRBV11-1 and TRBJ2-7): EAEVAQSPRYKITEKSQAVAFWCDPISGHATLYWYRQILGQGPELLVQFQDESVVDDSQLPKDRFSAERLKGVDSTLKIQPAELGDSAMYLCASSLGGGASDDEQYFGPGTRLTVT.

This sequence joins TRBV5-4 and TRBJ2-4; 11 bases agree with TRBD2. The CDR3 extends over 16 amino acids. Looked up from germline, CDR1 is SGHNT and CDR2 is YYREEE (reference sequence). With 3 bases clipped from V and 0 bases from J, the junction kept 2 bases outside the gene matches. This CDR3 reads CASSSGTSGAKNIQYF. As DNA, the CDR3 is TGTGCCAGCAGCTCCGGGACTAGCGGAGCCAAAAACATTCAGTACTTC. Filled out from reference TRBV5-4 and TRBJ2-4, the complete variable domain reads ETGVTQSPTHLIKTRGQQVTLRCSSQSGHNTVSWYQQALGQGPQFIFQYYREEENGRGNFPPRFSGLQFPNYSSELNVNALELDDSALYLCASSSGTSGAKNIQYFGAGTRLSVL.

The chain carries TRBV19 and TRBJ2-1; 7 nucleotides agree with TRBD2. The length of the CDR3 is 16 residues. Germline CDR1 LNHDA, CDR2 SQIVND (reference sequence). Losses at the gene ends were 6 bases for V and 7 bases for J; bases not matched to a gene: 15. DNA for the CDR3: TGTGCCAGTAGCCCAAACCCAGCGGGGTTCGATAATGAGCAGTTCTTC. This sequence encodes CASSPNPAGFDNEQFF.

The rearrangement links TRBV5-1 to TRBJ2-7; 9 bases are a match to TRBD1. Germline-derived CDR1 and CDR2 are SGHRS and YFSETQ. The CDR3 length is 14 residues. The V gene end was trimmed by 4 bases and the J gene end by 5 bases; junction bases not matched to a gene: 7. The CDR3 coding sequence is TGCGCCAGCAGCCCGGGACAGGGACCCCACGAGCAGTACTTC. Amino acids: CASSPGQGPHEQYF. Full variable domain (remainder filled in from reference TRBV5-1 and TRBJ2-7): KAGVTQTPRYLIKTRGQQVTLSCSPISGHRSVSWYQQTPGQGLQFLFEYFSETQRNKGNFPGRFSGRQFSNSRSEMNVSTLELGDSALYLCASSPGQGPHEQYFGPGTRLTVT.